This record concerns one T cell receptor beta chain sequence. What it binds is unknown. This CDR3 is missing its conserved last phenylalanine or tryptophan, likely due to a read error. CDR1 is MNHNY and CDR2 is SVGAGI in the germline V gene (reference sequence). The CDR3 has 16 amino acids. Trimming took 6 bases from V and 0 from J, leaving 15 bases between them. This sample was taken from a study of tumor-infiltrating lymphocytes in primary liver carcinoma. At the level of the study: The study obtained roughly 3.5 to 7.13 million productive TCRbeta reads per sample, similar across tissue types.

They got blood RNA out of unsorted whole blood and also pulled out germline DNA. None of the patients had received treatment, and all had chronic HBV infection. The input was roughly 0.5 ug total RNA; TCR beta cDNA was made from it with a constant-region primer. Generation of the TCR beta libraries relied on three nested multiplex PCR rounds using slightly modified ARM-PCR. The two initial PCR rounds, around 11 cycles each, used TRBV1-TRBV30 forward and C-beta reverse primers. MiXCR was run by TCRdb on the multiplex PCR reads, yielding one entry per CDR3 protein. Of fewer than 400,000 distinct CDR3 sequences listed, around 50% were seen once; the top ten hold about a sixth. Overall study findings and caveats: Tumor region pairs shared more overlap than did tumor-adjacent and tumor-blood pairs. Tumors had a significantly higher top-250-clone fraction than blood (p = 0.039).

This chain connects TRBV6-6 to TRBJ1-5; D perhaps matches TRBD1 (6 bases). The TCR comes from a woman aged 25-40 years with primary liver carcinoma and hepatitis B virus infection. The sequenced material came from peripheral blood. The CDR3, as DNA: TGTGCCAGCAGGGGCCAACAGGGTTATAGCAATCAGCCCCAGCATTCT. Protein product: CASRGQQGYSNQPQHS.